The source of this T cell receptor beta chain is a study of CD8 T cells in ankylosing spondylitis (dated by TCRdb to about 2017). Describing the broader study: The study profiled T cell receptor beta repertoires in healthy donors and ankylosing spondylitis patients to find disease-linked TCR variants. The whole study cohort included over a hundred healthy donors and 20 to 25 ankylosing spondylitis patients. Samples of peripheral blood were taken, and for ankylosing spondylitis patients, synovial fluid was collected as well.

TCRdb records Illumina HiSeq 2500 as the sequencer. Quantitative 5'-RACE with molecular barcodes was used to prepare TCR beta libraries. The original methods were these. To identify disease-linked TCR variants, a new computational method was used, one built on a probabilistic model of VDJ rearrangement. The public reads were reanalyzed by TCRdb: fastp trimming at Q25, MiXCR alignment, in-frame beta chains only. Each entry is one CDR3 protein sequence, shown with its most common DNA and genes. Here the V and J calls rest on TCRdb's processing, not on the authors' analysis. A total of approximately 350,000 distinct CDR3 sequences appear in this sample, 20% to 25% of them only once. Together, the top ten hold around 13% of the sample. Germline trimming amounts to 3 bases on V and 0 bases on J, with 10 as the count of junction bases outside the gene matches. From a lookup of the germline V gene, CDR1 and CDR2 are SGDLS and YYNGEE. The CDR3, from cysteine to phenylalanine, totals 19 residues. Of the read, only the CDR3 DNA is kept; its 57 bases are in frame from base 1.

Results and caveats for the whole study, not just this receptor: In peripheral blood, the disease-linked clones were found at relatively low frequencies and had a CD8+ phenotype. The disease-linked clones were reported as significantly enriched in matched synovial fluid samples from ankylosing spondylitis patients. Some of the motif variants had been reported before in the synovial fluid and blood of reactive arthritis patients, a finding that suggests common disease-initiation mechanisms. A TCR beta motif of several highly homologous amino acid variants appeared characteristic of blood from ankylosing spondylitis patients.

This clonotype was detected a few times. Its antigen is unknown. No base quality information exists; no much larger clone differs at one position. The receptor was isolated from a male donor with ankylosing spondylitis or in good health (not recorded which). The chain was built from TRBV9 and TRBJ2-6, and TRBD1 aligns with 9 junction nucleotides. The sample taken for sequencing was blood, either unsorted or a sorted T cell fraction (not recorded which). The nucleotide sequence reads as follows: TGTGCCAGCAGCGGAGGGGGGACAGGGCACATCTCTGGGGCCAACGTCCTGACTTTC. It is translated as CASSGGGTGHISGANVLTF.